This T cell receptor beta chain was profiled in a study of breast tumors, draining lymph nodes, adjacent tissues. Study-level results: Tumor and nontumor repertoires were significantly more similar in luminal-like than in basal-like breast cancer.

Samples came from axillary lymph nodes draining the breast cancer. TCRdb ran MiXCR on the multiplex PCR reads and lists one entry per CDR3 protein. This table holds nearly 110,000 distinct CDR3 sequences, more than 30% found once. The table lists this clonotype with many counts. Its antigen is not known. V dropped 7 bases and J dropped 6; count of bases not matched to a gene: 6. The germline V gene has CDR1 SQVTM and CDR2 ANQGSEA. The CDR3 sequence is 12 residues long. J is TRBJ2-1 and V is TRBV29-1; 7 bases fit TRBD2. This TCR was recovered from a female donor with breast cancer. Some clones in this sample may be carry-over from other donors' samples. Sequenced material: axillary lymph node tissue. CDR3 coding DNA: TGCAGCGGTACCGGGACTATCAATGAGCAGTTCTTC. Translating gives CSGTGTINEQFF.